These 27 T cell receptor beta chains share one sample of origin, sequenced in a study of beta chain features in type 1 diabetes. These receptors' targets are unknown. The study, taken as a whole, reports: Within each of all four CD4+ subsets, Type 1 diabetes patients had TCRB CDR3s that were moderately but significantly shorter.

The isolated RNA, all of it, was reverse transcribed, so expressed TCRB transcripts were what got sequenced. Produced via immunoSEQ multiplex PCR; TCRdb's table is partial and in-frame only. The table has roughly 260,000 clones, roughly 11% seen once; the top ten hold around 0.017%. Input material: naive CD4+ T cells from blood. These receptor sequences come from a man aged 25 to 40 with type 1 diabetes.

CDR3 sequence reads: CSVRLAADTQYF. The DNA of the CDR3 is TGCAGCGTTAGGCTGGCAGCGGATACGCAGTATTTT. The rearrangement joins TRBV29-1 to TRBJ2-3; D unresolved. The germline V and J ends were trimmed by 5 bases and 6 bases, with 12 bases remaining between them. The CDR3 has 12 amino acids. CDR1 and CDR2 from the germline V gene are SQVTM and ANQGSEA.

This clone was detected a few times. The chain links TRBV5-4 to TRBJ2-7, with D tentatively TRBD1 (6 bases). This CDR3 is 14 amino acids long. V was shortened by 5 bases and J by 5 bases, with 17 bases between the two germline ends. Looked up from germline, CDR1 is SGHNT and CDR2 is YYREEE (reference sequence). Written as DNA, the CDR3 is TGTGCCAGCAGTCGTACTCCAGGGGCCCACGAGCAGTACTTC. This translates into CASSRTPGAHEQYF.

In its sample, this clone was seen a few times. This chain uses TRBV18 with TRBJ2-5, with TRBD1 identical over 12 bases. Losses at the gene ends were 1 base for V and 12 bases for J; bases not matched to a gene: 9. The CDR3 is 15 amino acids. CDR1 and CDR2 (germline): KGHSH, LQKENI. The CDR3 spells CASSPLRDRGQAEYF. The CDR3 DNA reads TGTGCCAGCTCACCACTCCGGGACAGGGGGCAGGCGGAGTACTTC.

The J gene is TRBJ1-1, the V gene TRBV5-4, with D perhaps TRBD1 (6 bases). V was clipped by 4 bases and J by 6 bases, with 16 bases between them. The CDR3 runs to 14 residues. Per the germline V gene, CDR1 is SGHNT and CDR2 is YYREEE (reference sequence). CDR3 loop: CASSTRTASPEAFF. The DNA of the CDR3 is TGTGCCAGCAGCACCCGGACAGCCTCCCCTGAAGCTTTCTTT.

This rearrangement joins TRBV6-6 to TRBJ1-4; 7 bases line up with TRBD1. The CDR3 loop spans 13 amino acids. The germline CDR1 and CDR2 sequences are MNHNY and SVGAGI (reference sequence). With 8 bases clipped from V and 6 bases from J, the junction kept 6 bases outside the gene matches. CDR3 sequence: CASSNRGDEKLFF. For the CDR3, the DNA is TGTGCCAGCTCAAACAGGGGCGATGAAAAACTGTTTTTT.

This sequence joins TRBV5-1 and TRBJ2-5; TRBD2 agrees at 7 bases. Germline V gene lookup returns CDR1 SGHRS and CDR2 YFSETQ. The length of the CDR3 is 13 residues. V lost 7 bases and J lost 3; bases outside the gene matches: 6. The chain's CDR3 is CASALSGEETQYF. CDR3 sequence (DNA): TGCGCCAGCGCCTTAAGCGGGGAAGAGACCCAGTACTTC.

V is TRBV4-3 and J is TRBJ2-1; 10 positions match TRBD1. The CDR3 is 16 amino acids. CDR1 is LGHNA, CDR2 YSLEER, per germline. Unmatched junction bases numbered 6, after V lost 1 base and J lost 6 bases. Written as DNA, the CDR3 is TGCGCCAGCAGCCAAGGAGTGGGGACAGGGGTCAATGAGCAGTTCTTC. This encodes CASSQGVGTGVNEQFF.

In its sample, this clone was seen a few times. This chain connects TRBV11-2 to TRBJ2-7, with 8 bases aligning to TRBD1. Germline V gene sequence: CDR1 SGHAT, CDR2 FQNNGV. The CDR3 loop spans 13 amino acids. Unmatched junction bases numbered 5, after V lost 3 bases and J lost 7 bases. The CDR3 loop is CASSFQGAGEQYF. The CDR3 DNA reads TGTGCCAGCAGCTTTCAGGGGGCGGGAGAGCAGTACTTC.

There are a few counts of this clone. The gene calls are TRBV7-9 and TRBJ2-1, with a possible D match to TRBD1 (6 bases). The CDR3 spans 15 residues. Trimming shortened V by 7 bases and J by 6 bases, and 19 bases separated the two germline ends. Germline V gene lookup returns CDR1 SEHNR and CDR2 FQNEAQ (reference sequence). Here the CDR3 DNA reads TGTGCCAGCACCCAGGGGAGAGTAGGTGTCAATGAGCAGTTCTTC. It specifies CASTQGRVGVNEQFF.

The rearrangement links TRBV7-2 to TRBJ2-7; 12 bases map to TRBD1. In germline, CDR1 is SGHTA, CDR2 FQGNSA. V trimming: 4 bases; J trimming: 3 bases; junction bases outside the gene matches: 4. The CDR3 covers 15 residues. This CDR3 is CASSSGDRGRYEQYF. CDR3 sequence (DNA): TGTGCCAGCAGCTCCGGGGACAGGGGGCGCTACGAGCAGTACTTC.

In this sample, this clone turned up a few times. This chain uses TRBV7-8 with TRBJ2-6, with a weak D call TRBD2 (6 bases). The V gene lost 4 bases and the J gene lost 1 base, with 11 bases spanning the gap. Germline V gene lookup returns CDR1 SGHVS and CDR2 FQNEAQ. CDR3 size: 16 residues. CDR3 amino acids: CASSYSGGSGANVLTF. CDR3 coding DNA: TGTGCCAGCAGCTACAGTGGGGGGTCTGGGGCCAACGTCCTGACTTTC.

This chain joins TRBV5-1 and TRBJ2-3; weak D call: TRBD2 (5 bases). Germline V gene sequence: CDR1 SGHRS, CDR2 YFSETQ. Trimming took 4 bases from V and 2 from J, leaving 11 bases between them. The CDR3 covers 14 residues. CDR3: CASSGGLSTDTQYF. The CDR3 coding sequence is TGCGCCAGCAGCGGAGGACTTTCCACAGATACGCAGTATTTT.

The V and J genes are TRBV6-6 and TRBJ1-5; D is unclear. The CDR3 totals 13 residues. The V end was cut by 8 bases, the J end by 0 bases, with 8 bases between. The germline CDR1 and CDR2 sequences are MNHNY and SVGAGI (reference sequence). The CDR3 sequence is CASEENSNQPQHF. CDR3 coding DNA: TGTGCCAGCGAGGAGAATAGCAATCAGCCCCAGCATTTT.

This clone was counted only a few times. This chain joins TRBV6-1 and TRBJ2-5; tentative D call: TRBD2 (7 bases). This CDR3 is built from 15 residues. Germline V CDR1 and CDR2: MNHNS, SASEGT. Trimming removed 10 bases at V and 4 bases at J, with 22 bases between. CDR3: CAIYPRGALGETQYF. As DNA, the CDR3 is TGTGCCATTTACCCCCGGGGGGCCTTAGGAGAGACCCAGTACTTC.

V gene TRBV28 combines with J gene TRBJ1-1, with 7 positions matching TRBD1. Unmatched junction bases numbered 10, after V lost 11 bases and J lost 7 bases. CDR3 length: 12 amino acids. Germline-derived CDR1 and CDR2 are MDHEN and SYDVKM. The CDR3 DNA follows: TGTGCCTCTAAGGACAGGACCAATGAAGCTTTCTTT. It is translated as CASKDRTNEAFF. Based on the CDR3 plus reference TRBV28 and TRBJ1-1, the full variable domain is DVKVTQSSRYLVKRTGEKVFLECVQDMDHENMFWYRQDPGLGLRLIYFSYDVKMKEKGDIPEGYSVSREKKERFSLILESASTNQTSMYLCASKDRTNEAFFGQGTRLTVV.

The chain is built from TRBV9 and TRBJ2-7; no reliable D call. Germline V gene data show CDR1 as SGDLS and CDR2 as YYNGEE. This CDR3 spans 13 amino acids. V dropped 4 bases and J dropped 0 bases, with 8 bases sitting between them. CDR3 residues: CASSPSGSYEQYF. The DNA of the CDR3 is TGTGCCAGCAGCCCCTCCGGCTCCTACGAGCAGTACTTC.

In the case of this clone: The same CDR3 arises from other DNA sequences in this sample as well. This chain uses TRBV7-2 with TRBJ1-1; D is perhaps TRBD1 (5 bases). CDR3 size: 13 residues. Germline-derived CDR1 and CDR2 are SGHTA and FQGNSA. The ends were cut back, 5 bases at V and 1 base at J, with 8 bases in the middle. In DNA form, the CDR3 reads TGTGCCAGCAGCCTCACAGGGAACACTGAAGCTTTCTTT. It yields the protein CASSLTGNTEAFF.

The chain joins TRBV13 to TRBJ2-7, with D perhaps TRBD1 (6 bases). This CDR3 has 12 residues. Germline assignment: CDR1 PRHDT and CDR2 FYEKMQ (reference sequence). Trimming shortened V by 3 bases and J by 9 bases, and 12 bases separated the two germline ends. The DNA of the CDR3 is TGTGCCAGCAGCTTTGCAGGGGTGGGGCAGTACTTC. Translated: CASSFAGVGQYF.

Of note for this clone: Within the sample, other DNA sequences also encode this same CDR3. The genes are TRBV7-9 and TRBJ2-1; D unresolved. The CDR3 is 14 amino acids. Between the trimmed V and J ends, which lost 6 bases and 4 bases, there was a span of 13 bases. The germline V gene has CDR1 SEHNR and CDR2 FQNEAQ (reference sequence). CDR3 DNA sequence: TGTGCCAGCAGTGAGCAGTCCAGGTACAATGAGCAGTTCTTC. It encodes CASSEQSRYNEQFF.

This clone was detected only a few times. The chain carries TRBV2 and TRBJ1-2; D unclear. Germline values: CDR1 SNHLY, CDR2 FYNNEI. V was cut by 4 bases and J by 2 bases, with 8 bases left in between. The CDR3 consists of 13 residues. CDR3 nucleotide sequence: TGTGCCAGCAGTGGAGGCAGCAACTATGGCTACACCTTC. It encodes CASSGGSNYGYTF.

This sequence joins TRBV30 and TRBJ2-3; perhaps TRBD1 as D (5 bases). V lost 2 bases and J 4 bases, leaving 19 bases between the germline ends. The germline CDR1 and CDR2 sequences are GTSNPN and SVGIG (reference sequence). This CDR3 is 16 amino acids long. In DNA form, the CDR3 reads TGTGCCTGGAGTAGCTACAGGTCAAGTTTCGCAGATACGCAGTATTTT. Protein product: CAWSSYRSSFADTQYF.

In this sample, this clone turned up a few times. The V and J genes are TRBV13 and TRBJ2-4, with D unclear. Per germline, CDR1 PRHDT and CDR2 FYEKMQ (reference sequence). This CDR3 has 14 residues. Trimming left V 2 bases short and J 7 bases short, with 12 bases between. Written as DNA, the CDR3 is TGTGCCAGCAGCTTACCCATACGGTCGAACATTCAGTACTTC. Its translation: CASSLPIRSNIQYF.

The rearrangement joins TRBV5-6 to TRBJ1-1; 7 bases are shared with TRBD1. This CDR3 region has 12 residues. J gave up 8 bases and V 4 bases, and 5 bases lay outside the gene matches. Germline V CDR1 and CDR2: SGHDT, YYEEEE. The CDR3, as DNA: TGTGCCAGCAGCGCCCCGGACAGGGAAGCTTTCTTT. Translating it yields CASSAPDREAFF.

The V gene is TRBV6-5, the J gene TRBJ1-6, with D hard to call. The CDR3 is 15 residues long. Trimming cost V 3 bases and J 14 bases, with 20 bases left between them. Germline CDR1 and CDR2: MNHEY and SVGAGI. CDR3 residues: CASSYRTASIEALHF. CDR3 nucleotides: TGTGCCAGCAGTTATCGTACGGCTTCAATCGAGGCCCTCCACTTT.

The CDR3 sequence is CASSLEGAREQYF. The DNA for the CDR3 is TGTGCCAGCAGCTTGGAAGGGGCGCGTGAGCAGTACTTC. The V and J genes are TRBV5-4 and TRBJ2-7; possible D gene TRBD1, 5 bases. Trimming took 0 bases from V and 7 from J, leaving 11 bases between them. The germline V gene encodes CDR1 SGHNT and CDR2 YYREEE (reference sequence). The CDR3 is made up of 13 amino acids.

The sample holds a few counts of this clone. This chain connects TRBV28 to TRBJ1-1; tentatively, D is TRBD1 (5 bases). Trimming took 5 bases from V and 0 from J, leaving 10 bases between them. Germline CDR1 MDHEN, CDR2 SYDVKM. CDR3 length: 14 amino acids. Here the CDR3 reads CASSPGGMNTEAFF. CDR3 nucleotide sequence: TGTGCCAGCAGTCCGGGGGGGATGAACACTGAAGCTTTCTTT.

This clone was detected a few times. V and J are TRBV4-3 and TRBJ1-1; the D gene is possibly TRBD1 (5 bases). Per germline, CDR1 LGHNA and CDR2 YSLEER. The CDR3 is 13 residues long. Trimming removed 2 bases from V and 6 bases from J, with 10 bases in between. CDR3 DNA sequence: TGCGCCAGCAGCCAATCAGGGCGGCCTGAAGCTTTCTTT. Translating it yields CASSQSGRPEAFF.